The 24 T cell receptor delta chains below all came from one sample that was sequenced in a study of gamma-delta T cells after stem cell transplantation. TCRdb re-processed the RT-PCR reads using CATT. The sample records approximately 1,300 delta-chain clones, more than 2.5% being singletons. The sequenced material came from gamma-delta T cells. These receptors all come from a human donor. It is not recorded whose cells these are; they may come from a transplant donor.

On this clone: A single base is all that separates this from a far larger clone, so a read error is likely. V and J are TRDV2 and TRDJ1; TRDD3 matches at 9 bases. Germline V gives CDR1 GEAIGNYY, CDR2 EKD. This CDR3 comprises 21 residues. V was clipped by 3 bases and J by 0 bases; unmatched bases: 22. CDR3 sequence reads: CACDAVGMKLGEDLYTDKLIF. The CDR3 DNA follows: TGTGCCTGTGACGCCGTGGGGATGAAACTGGGGGAGGATCTGTACACCGATAAACTCATCTTT.

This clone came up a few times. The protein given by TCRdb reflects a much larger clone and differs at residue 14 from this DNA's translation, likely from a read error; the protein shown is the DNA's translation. CDR3 region: CACDTIFSTGGPTVHKLIF. DNA of the CDR3: TGTGCCTGTGACACCATTTTCAGTACTGGGGGCCCCACGGTCCATAAACTCATCTTT. The chain couples TRDV2 to TRDJ1; TRDD3 aligns across 8 bases. The germline V gene encodes CDR1 GEAIGNYY and CDR2 EKD. The junction had 20 bases not matched to a gene; V was cut back by 0 bases and J by 6 bases. The CDR3 length is 19 residues.

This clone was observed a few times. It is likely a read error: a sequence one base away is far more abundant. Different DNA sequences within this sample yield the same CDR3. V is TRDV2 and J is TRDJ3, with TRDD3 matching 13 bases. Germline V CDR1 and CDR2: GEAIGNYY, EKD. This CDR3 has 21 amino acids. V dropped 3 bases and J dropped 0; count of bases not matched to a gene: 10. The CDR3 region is CACDAATGGYGSSWDTRQMFF. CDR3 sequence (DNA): TGTGCCTGTGACGCGGCTACTGGGGGATACGGGAGCTCCTGGGACACCCGACAGATGTTTTTC.

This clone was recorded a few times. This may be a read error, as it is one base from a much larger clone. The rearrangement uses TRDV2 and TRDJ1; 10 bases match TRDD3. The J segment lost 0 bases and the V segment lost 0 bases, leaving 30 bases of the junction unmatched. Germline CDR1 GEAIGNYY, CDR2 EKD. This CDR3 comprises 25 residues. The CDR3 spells CACDTVSYPANTGGTGGSYTDKLIF. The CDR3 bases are TGTGCCTGTGACACCGTTAGTTATCCGGCAAACACCGGGGGAACTGGGGGATCGTACACCGATAAACTCATCTTT.

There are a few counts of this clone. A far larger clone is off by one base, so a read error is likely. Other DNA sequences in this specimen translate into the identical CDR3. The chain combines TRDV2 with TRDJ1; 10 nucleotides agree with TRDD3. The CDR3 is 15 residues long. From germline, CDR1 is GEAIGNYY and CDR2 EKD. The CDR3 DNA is TGCGCCTGTGACGCCTTACTGGGGGATACCGATAAACTCATCTTT. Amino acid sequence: CACDALLGDTDKLIF.

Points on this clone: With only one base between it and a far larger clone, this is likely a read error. Here the CDR3 reads CACDTVRLGDTLPSSWGTRQMFF. As DNA, the CDR3 is TGTGCCTGTGACACCGTCCGACTGGGGGATACCCTTCCCAGCTCCTGGGGCACCCGACAGATGTTTTTC. The chain carries TRDV2 and TRDJ3; 12 nucleotides line up with TRDD3. The CDR3 contains 23 residues. Looked up from germline, CDR1 is GEAIGNYY and CDR2 is EKD.

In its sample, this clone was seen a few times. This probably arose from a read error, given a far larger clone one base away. This chain's CDR3 is CACDLLGDTGDLPWDTRQMFF. CDR3 DNA sequence: TGTGCCTGTGACTTACTGGGGGACACGGGGGATCTCCCCTGGGACACCCGACAGATGTTTTTC. The chain is built from TRDV2 and TRDJ3, with 9 bases lining up with TRDD3. The V and J ends lost 3 bases and 2 bases, in that order; junction bases with no gene match: 16. Germline V CDR1 and CDR2: GEAIGNYY, EKD. CDR3 size: 21 residues.

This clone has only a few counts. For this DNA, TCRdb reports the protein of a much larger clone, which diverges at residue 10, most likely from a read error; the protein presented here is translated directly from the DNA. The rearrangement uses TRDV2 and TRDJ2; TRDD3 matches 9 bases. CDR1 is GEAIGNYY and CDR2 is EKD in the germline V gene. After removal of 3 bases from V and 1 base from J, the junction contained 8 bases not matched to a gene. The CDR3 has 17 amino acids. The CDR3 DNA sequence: TGTGCCTGTGACCCAGTGGGGGATAAGGGTTTGACAGCACAACTCTTCTTT. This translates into CACDPVGDKGLTAQLFF.

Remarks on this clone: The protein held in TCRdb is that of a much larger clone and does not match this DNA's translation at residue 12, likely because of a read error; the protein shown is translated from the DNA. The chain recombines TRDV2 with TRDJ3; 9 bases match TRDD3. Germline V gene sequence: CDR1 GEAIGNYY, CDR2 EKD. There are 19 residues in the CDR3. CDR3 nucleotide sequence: TGTGCCTGTGACACATCCTGGGGGATTCACTCCCGGGACACCCGACAGATGTTTTTC. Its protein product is CACDTSWGIHSRDTRQMFF.

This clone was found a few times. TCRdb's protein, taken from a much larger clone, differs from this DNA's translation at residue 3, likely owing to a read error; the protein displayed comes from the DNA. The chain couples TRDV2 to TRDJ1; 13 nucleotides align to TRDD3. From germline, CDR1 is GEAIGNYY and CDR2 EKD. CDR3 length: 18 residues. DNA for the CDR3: TGTGCCCGTGACACCGTACTGGGGGATACGAGATACACCGATAAACTCATCTTT. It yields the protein CARDTVLGDTRYTDKLIF.

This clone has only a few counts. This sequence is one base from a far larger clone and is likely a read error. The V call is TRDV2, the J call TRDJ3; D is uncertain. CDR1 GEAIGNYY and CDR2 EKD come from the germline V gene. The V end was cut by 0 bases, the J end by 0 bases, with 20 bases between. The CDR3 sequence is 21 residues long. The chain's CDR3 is CACDTFGPAGPSSWDTRQMFF. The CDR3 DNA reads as TGTGCCTGTGACACCTTTGGCCCGGCGGGCCCAAGCTCCTGGGACACCCGACAGATGTTTTTC.

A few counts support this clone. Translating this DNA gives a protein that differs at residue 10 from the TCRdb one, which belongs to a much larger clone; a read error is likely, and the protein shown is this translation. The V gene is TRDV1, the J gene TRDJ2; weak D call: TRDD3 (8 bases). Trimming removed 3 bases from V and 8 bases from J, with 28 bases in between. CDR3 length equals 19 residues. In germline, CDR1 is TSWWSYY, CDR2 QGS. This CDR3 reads CALGDPLFLLWGTTAQLFF. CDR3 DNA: TGTGCTCTTGGGGACCCATTGTTCCTACTCTGGGGGACCACGGCACAACTCTTCTTT.

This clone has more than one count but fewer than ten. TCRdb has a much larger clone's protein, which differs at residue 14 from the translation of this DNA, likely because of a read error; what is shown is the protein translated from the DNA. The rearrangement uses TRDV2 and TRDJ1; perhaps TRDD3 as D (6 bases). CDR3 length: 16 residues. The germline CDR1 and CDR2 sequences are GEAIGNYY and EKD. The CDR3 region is CACDTVGVRAPDKPIF. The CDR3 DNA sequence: TGTGCCTGTGACACCGTGGGGGTACGGGCCCCCGATAAACCCATCTTT.

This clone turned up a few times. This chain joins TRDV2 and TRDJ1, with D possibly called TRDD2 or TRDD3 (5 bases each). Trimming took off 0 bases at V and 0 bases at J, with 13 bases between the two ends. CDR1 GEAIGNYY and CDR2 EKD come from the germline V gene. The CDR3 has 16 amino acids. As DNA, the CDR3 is TGTGCCTGTGACACCGTGGGGCCTTCTTACACCGATAAACTCATCTTT. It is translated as CACDTVGPSYTDKLIF.

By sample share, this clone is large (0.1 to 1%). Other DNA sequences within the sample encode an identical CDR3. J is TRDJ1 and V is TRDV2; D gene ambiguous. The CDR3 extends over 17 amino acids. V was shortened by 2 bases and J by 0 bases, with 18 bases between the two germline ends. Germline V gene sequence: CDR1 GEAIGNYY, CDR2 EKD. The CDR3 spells CACDILPGRAHTDKLIF. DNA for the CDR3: TGTGCCTGTGACATCCTGCCCGGTCGGGCCCACACCGATAAACTCATCTTT.

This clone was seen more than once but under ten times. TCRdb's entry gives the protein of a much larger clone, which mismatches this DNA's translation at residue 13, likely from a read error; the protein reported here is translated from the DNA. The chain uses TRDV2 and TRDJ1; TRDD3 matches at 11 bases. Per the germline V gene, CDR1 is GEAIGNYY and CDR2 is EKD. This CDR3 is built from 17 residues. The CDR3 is CACDIVGDTPYTYKLIF. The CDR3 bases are TGTGCCTGTGACATCGTGGGGGATACGCCTTACACCTATAAACTCATCTTT.

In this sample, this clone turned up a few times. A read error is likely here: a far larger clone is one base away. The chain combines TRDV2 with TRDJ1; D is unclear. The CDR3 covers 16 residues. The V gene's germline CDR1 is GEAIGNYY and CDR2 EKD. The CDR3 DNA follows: TGTGCCCCCCACGTTTGTGTCGGGCTGTACACCGATAAGCTCATCTTT. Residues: CAPHVCVGLYTDKLIF.

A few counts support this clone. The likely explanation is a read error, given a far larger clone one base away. The CDR3 nucleotides read TGTGCCTGTGACCCCGTGGATACTGCGAGCCATAAACCCATCTTT. It is translated as CACDPVDTASHKPIF. The J gene is TRDJ1, the V gene TRDV2; the D gene is possibly TRDD3 (6 bases). The CDR3 is made up of 15 amino acids. The germline CDR1 and CDR2 sequences are GEAIGNYY and EKD.

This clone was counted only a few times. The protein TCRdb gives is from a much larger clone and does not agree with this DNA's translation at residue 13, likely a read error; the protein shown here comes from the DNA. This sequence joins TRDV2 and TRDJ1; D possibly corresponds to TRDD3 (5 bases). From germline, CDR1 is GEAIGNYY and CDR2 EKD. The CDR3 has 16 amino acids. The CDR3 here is CACDPLAVPGTDNLIF. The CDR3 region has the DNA TGTGCCTGTGATCCTCTCGCGGTGCCGGGGACCGATAACCTCATCTTT.

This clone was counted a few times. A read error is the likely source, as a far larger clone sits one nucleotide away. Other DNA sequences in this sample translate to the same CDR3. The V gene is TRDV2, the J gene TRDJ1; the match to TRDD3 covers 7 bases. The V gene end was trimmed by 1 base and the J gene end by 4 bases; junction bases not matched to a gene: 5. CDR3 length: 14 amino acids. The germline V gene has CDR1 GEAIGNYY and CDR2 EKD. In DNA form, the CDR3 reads TGTGCCTGTGACACGGTGGGGGACATCGATAAACTCATCTTT. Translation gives CACDTVGDIDKLIF.

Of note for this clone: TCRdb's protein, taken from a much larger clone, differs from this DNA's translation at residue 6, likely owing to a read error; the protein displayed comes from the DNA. CDR3 protein: CACDAPLGDRMYTDKLIF. The DNA of the CDR3 is TGTGCCTGTGACGCCCCACTGGGGGATAGGATGTACACCGATAAACTCATCTTT. The genes are TRDV2 and TRDJ1; 11 bases are a match to TRDD3. There are 18 residues in the CDR3. Germline CDR1 is GEAIGNYY and CDR2 is EKD. V was pared by 3 bases and J by 0 bases, with 11 bases of the junction left unmatched.

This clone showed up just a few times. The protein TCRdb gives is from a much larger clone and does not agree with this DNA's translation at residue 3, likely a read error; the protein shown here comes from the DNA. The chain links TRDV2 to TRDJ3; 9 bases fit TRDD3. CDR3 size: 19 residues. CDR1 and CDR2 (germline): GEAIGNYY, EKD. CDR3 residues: CARDTSWGIHSWDTRQMFF. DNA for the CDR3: TGTGCCCGTGACACATCCTGGGGGATTCACTCCTGGGACACCCGACAGATGTTTTTC.

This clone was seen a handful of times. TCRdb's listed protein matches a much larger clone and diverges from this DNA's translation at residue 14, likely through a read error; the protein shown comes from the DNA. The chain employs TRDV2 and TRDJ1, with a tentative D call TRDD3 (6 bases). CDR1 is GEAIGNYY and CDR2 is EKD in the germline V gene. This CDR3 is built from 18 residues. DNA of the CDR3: TGTGCCTGTGACACGATACGGGGGGCCTATACCCACACCAATAAACTCATCTTT. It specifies CACDTIRGAYTHTNKLIF.

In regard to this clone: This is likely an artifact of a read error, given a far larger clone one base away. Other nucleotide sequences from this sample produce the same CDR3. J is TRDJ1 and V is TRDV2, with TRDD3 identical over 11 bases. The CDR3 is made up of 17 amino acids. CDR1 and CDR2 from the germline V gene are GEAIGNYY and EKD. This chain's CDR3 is CACDTVLPGGYTDKLIF. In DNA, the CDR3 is TGTGCCTGTGACACCGTACTCCCTGGGGGATACACCGACAAACTCATCTTT.